This T cell receptor beta chain was observed in a study of STAT5B mutations in CD4+ large granular lymphocyte leukemia. Study results and limitations: Main leukemic clonotypes were patient-specific, but roughly 25% appeared at low frequency elsewhere.

Sequencing used immunoSEQ multiplex PCR; TCRdb keeps in-frame clones, though not all of them. The sample contains 40,000 to 55,000 clones, 80% to 85% of which appear only once. The J segment lost 4 bases and the V segment lost 5 bases, leaving 10 bases of the junction unmatched. Germline lookup yields CDR1 SNHLY and CDR2 FYNNEI. The CDR3 is made up of 15 amino acids. About this clone itself: Its target is not known.

The sequence came from a human donor in good health. Sequencing used CD4+ T cells from blood buffy coats. The V and J genes are TRBV2 and TRBJ2-7, with 8 bases aligning to TRBD1. The chain's CDR3 is CASSSNRDRLYEQYF. CDR3 nucleotides: TGTGCCAGCAGTTCCAACCGGGACAGGCTATACGAGCAGTACTTC.